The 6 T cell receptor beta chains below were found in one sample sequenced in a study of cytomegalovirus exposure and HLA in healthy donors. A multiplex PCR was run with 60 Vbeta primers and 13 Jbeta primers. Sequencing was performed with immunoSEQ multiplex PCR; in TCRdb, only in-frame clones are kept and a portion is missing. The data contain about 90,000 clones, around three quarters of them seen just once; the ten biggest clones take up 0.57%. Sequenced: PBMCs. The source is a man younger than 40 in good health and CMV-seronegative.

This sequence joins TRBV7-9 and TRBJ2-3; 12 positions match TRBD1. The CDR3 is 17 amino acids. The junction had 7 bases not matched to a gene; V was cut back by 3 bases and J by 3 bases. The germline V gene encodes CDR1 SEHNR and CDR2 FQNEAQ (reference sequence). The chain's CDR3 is CASSFPRDRGQTDTQYF. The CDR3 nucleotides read TGTGCCAGCAGCTTTCCCCGGGACAGGGGGCAAACAGATACGCAGTATTTT. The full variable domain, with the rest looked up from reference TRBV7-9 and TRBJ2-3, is DTGVSQNPRHKITKRGQNVTFRCDPISEHNRLYWYRQTLGQGPEFLTYFQNEAQLEKSRLLSDRFSAERPKGSFSTLEIQRTEQGDSAMYLCASSFPRDRGQTDTQYFGPGTRLTVL.

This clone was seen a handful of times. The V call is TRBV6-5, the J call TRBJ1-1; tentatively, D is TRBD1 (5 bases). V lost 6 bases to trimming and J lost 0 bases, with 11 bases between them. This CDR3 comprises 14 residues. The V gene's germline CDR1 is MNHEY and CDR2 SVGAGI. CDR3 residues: CASSHQGLNTEAFF. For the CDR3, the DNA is TGTGCCAGCAGCCACCAGGGCTTGAACACTGAAGCTTTCTTT.

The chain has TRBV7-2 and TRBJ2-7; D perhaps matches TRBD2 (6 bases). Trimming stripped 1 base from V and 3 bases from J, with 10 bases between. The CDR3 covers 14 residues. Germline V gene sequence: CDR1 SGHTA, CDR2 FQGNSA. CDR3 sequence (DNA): TGTGCCAGCAGCTTAGTGGGACTTTTCTACGAGCAGTACTTC. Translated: CASSLVGLFYEQYF. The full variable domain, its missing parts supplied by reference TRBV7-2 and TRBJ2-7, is GAGVSQSPSNKVTEKGKDVELRCDPISGHTALYWYRQSLGQGLEFLIYFQGNSAPDKSGLPSDRFSAERTGGSVSTLTIQRTQQEDSAVYLCASSLVGLFYEQYFGPGTRLTVT.

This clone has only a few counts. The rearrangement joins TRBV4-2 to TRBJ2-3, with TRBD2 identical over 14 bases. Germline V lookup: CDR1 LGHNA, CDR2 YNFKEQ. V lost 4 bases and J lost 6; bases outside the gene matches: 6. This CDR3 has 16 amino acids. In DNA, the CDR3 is TGTGCCAGCAGCCGAAGCGGGACTAGCGGGGGTGATACGCAGTATTTT. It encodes CASSRSGTSGGDTQYF.

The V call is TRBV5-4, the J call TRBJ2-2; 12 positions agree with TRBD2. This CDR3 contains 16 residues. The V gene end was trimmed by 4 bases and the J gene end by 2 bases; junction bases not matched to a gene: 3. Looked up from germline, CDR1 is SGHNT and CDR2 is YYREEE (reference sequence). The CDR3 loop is CASSPGLAGNTGELFF. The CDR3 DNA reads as TGTGCCAGCAGCCCAGGACTAGCGGGAAACACCGGGGAGCTGTTTTTT.

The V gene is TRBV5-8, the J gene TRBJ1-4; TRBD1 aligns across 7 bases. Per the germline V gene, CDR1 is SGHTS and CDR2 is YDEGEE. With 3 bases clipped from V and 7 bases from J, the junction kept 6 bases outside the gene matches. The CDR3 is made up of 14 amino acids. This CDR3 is CASSYRDRFEKLFF. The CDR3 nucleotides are TGTGCCAGCAGCTACCGGGACAGATTTGAAAAACTGTTTTTT.